The 7 T cell receptor beta chains in this list originate from one sample, sequenced in a study of control samples from healthy donors and cancer patients. Using immunoSEQ multiplex PCR, the repertoire was profiled, and TCRdb retains in-frame clones only, with some absent. The data contain over 60,000 clones, about 90% of them singletons. Specimen: PBMCs. The receptors here all came from an older woman with head and neck cancer.

The CDR3 reads CAWSRGSSEYDTQYF. As DNA, the CDR3 is TGTGCCTGGAGTAGGGGTTCAAGCGAATACGATACGCAGTATTTT. The V and J genes are TRBV30 and TRBJ2-3; tentative D call: TRBD1 (5 bases). Germline assignment: CDR1 GTSNPN and CDR2 SVGIG (reference sequence). The germline V and J ends were trimmed by 2 bases and 6 bases, with 18 bases remaining between them. CDR3 length: 15 residues. The full variable domain, completed using reference TRBV30 and TRBJ2-3, is SQTIHQWPATLVQPVGSPLSLECTVEGTSNPNLYWYRQAAGRGLQLLFYSVGIGQISSEVPQNLSASRPQDRQFILSSKKLLLSDSGFYLCAWSRGSSEYDTQYFGPGTRLTVL.

The CDR3 loop is CASSRLTGGASGELFF. DNA of the CDR3: TGTGCCAGTAGTAGGCTGACAGGGGGCGCGTCCGGGGAGCTGTTTTTT. The chain is built from TRBV19 and TRBJ2-2, with 10 bases matching TRBD1. Germline values: CDR1 LNHDA, CDR2 SQIVND (reference sequence). V was pared by 4 bases and J by 6 bases, with 8 bases of the junction left unmatched. The CDR3 covers 16 residues.

The rearrangement joins TRBV12-3 or TRBV12-4 to TRBJ2-7; D not certain. The CDR3 consists of 11 residues. Trimming left V 5 bases short and J 4 bases short, with 6 bases between. CDR3 sequence: CASSVKYEQYF. In DNA, the CDR3 is TGTGCCAGCAGTGTAAAGTACGAGCAGTACTTC.

The chain joins TRBV28 to TRBJ2-7; the D is unclear. The length of the CDR3 is 14 residues. Trimming pared 6 bases from V and 2 bases from J, leaving 14 bases between. Germline CDR1 and CDR2: MDHEN and SYDVKM. The CDR3 spells CASSPPLEPYEQYF. In DNA, the CDR3 is TGTGCCAGCAGCCCACCCCTAGAACCCTACGAGCAGTACTTC.

This chain uses TRBV11-3 with TRBJ2-2; D tentatively fits TRBD1 or TRBD2 (5 bases each). The germline V gene encodes CDR1 SGHNT and CDR2 YENEEA. The CDR3 is 15 residues long. Trimming removed 0 bases from V and 8 bases from J, with 13 bases in between. Written as DNA, the CDR3 is TGTGCCAGCAGCTTAGAGGGGTTCGGGGCTGGGGAGCTGTTTTTT. As protein: CASSLEGFGAGELFF. Supplemented by reference TRBV11-3 and TRBJ2-2, the full variable domain reads EAGVVQSPRYKIIEKKQPVAFWCNPISGHNTLYWYLQNLGQGPELLIRYENEEAVDDSQLPKDRFSAERLKGVDSTLKIQPAELGDSAVYLCASSLEGFGAGELFFGEGSRLTVL.

This chain joins TRBV5-4 and TRBJ1-4; D might be TRBD1 (6 bases). Germline V gene data show CDR1 as SGHNT and CDR2 as YYREEE (reference sequence). CDR3 size: 18 residues. The V end was cut by 1 base, the J end by 11 bases, with 27 bases between. The chain's CDR3 is CASSLIPSLSNPQGKLFF. The CDR3 DNA is TGTGCCAGCAGCTTGATCCCATCCCTGTCAAACCCCCAGGGGAAACTGTTTTTT.

The gene calls are TRBV25-1 and TRBJ2-1; TRBD2 matches at 9 bases. The CDR3 extends over 15 amino acids. V was pared by 6 bases and J by 8 bases, with 11 bases of the junction left unmatched. Germline V gives CDR1 MGHDK, CDR2 SYGVNS. CDR3 bases: TGTGCCAGCAGCGACGCCGGGACTAGCAGCCATGAGCAGTTCTTC. It translates to CASSDAGTSSHEQFF.